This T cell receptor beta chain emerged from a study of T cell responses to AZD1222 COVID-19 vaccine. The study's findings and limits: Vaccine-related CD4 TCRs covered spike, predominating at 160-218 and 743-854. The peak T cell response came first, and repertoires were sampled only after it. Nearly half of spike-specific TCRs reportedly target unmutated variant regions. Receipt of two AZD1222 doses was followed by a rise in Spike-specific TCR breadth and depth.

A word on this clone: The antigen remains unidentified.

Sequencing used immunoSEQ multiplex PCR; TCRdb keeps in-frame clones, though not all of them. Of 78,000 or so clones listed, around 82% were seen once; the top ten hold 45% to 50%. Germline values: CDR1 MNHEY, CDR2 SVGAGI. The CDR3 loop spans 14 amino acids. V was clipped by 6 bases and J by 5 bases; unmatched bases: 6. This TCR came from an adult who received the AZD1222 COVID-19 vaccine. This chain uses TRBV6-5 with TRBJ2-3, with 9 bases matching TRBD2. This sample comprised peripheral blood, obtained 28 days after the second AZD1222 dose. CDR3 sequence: CASRGTSRQDTQYF. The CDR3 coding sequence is TGTGCCAGCAGAGGGACTAGCCGTCAAGATACGCAGTATTTT.